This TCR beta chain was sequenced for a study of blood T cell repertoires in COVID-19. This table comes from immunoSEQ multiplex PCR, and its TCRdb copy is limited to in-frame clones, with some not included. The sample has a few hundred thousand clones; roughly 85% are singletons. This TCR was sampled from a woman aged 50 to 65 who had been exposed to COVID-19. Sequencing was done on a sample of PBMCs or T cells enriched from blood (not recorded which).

The CDR3 sequence: CASSHRGRYSTDTQYF. Here the CDR3 DNA reads TGTGCCAGCAGCCACCGAGGTCGATACAGCACAGATACGCAGTATTTT. The chain employs TRBV14 and TRBJ2-3, with no clear D. The CDR3 is made up of 16 amino acids. The V gene's germline CDR1 is SGHDN and CDR2 FVKESK. V shed 3 bases and J shed 0 bases, with 13 bases lying between them.